This T cell receptor beta chain emerged from a study of OX40 agonist ivuxolimab in advanced cancers. Study context: The group had a mean age of about 60 years, ranged from roughly 23 to 90, and was roughly 83% male. Three individuals attained partial responses, comprising one hepatocellular carcinoma case and two cutaneous melanoma cases.

Libraries were prepared by immunoSEQ multiplex PCR; TCRdb keeps only in-frame clonotypes and omits some of them. The sample comprises roughly 70,000 clones, roughly nine tenths of which are singletons, and just over 0.3% rests with the top ten. Germline CDR1 and CDR2: SGHAT and FQNNGV. This CDR3 spans 15 amino acids. Trimming cost V 5 bases and J 7 bases, with 18 bases left between them. Sequenced material: CD4+ or CD8+ T cells sorted from blood, taken in a trial of the OX40 agonist ivuxolimab. This rearrangement joins TRBV11-2 to TRBJ1-3, with D possibly TRBD1 on 5 matching bases. This TCR was recovered from an adult with an advanced solid tumor such as melanoma, head and neck, liver or kidney cancer. This chain's CDR3 is CASSTGTLPGNTIYF. The CDR3, as DNA: TGTGCCAGCAGCACCGGGACCTTACCGGGGAACACCATATATTTT.